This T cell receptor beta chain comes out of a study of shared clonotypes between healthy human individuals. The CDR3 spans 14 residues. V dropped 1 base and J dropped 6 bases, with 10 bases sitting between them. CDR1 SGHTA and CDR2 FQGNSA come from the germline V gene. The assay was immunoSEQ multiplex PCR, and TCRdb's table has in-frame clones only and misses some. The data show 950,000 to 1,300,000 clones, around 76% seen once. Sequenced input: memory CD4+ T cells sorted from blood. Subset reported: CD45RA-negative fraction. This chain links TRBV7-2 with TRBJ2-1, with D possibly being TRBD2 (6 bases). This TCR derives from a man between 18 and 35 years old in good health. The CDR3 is CASSLDWTTNEQFF. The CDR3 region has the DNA TGTGCCAGCAGCTTAGATTGGACTACCAATGAGCAGTTCTTC.